This TCR beta chain was sequenced for a study of blood T cell repertoires in COVID-19. The trim removed 5 bases at V and 6 bases at J, leaving 12 bases unmatched. The CDR3 has 16 amino acids. Germline V lookup: CDR1 MNHEY, CDR2 SMNVEV (reference sequence). Data came from immunoSEQ multiplex PCR; TCRdb stores just in-frame clones and leaves some out. Of 120,000 to 150,000 clones listed, 75% to 90% are singletons. Sequencing input: peripheral blood. This receptor was identified in a woman older than 75 with acute or convalescent COVID-19. J is TRBJ2-1 and V is TRBV27; TRBD1 aligns across 8 bases. This CDR3 reads CASSPKTGAGANEQFF. As DNA, the CDR3 is TGTGCCAGCAGTCCCAAGACAGGGGCTGGTGCCAATGAGCAGTTCTTC.